Shown below are 30 T cell receptor beta chains from a single sample sequenced in a study of CD8 T cells in ankylosing spondylitis. TCRdb independently ran MiXCR on the 5' RACE reads; one entry per CDR3 protein. The sample lists about 140,000 distinct CDR3 sequences, 9.5% to 12% occurring once. Sequenced: blood, either unsorted or a sorted T cell fraction (not recorded which). The receptors here all came from a female donor with ankylosing spondylitis or in good health (not recorded which).

This clonotype was observed many times. This clone may be a read error of a much larger clone one base away. This sequence joins TRBV5-1 and TRBJ1-4; D uncertain. The V end lost 0 bases, the J end lost 1 base, and 4 bases lay between the germline ends. The germline V gene encodes CDR1 SGHRS and CDR2 YFSETQ. This CDR3 comprises 14 residues. This CDR3 reads CASSLGITNEKLFF. CDR3 sequence (DNA): TGCGCCAGCAGCTTGGGGATAACTAATGAAAAACTGTTTTTT.

Only a few counts were recorded for this clonotype. J is TRBJ2-5 and V is TRBV12-3 or TRBV12-4; no firm D call. V was trimmed by 5 bases and J by 4 bases, leaving 17 bases between them. This CDR3 contains 15 residues. The CDR3 bases are TGTGCCAGCAGTGTAGATCTAGGCTTCAGAGAGACCCAGTACTTC. This encodes CASSVDLGFRETQYF.

This clonotype was seen repeatedly, ten times or more. This chain connects TRBV5-1 to TRBJ2-6; D ambiguous. This CDR3 has 15 amino acids. Deletions cut 0 bases from V and 0 bases from J, with 4 bases between. The germline gives CDR1 SGHRS, CDR2 YFSETQ. CDR3 residues: CASSLESSGANVLTF. The CDR3 DNA sequence: TGCGCCAGCAGCTTGGAAAGCTCTGGGGCCAACGTCCTGACTTTC.

This clonotype was recorded at least ten times. CDR3 coding DNA: TGTGCCAGCAGTTACTTTGCGACAGGAGGCTACACCTTC. Protein: CASSYFATGGYTF. The V gene is TRBV6-5, the J gene TRBJ1-2, with D possibly TRBD1 on 6 matching bases. CDR3 length equals 13 residues. In germline, CDR1 is MNHEY, CDR2 SVGAGI. The germline V and J ends were trimmed by 1 base and 8 bases, with 11 bases remaining between them.

This clonotype was observed a few times. V usage is TRBV11-2 and J usage is TRBJ2-1, with 9 bases aligning to TRBD1. Germline-derived CDR1 and CDR2 are SGHAT and FQNNGV. The V and J ends lost 5 bases and 2 bases, in that order; junction bases with no gene match: 10. CDR3 length: 17 amino acids. Written as DNA, the CDR3 is TGTGCCAGCAGCCCCTTGAACCGGGACAGGGCCTACAATGAGCAGTTCTTC. Protein product: CASSPLNRDRAYNEQFF.

There are a few counts of this clonotype. The chain employs TRBV27 and TRBJ2-1; 11 bases align to TRBD2. The CDR3 totals 16 residues. CDR1 is MNHEY and CDR2 is SMNVEV in the germline V gene (reference sequence). V lost 5 bases to trimming and J lost 5 bases; unmatched junction nucleotides: 8. The CDR3 DNA follows: TGTGCCAGCAGTACCGTACTAGCGGGAGTTGACAATGAGCAGTTCTTC. Protein sequence: CASSTVLAGVDNEQFF.

This chain joins TRBV12-3 or TRBV12-4 and TRBJ1-4; 8 nucleotides align to TRBD1. V shed 8 bases and J 5 bases; nucleotides not matched to a gene: 1. The CDR3 sequence is 12 residues long. CDR3 sequence: CASRQGNEKLFF. In DNA form, the CDR3 reads TGTGCCAGCCGACAGGGGAATGAAAAACTGTTTTTT.

The J gene is TRBJ1-2, the V gene TRBV12-3 or TRBV12-4; D might be TRBD1 (5 bases). This CDR3 has 13 amino acids. Trimming cost V 6 bases and J 8 bases, with 16 bases left between them. CDR3 region: CASSRDPEGGYTF. The CDR3 bases are TGTGCCAGCAGCCGGGACCCAGAAGGAGGCTACACCTTC.

This clonotype was seen many times. This chain connects TRBV29-1 to TRBJ2-6; D might be TRBD1 (7 bases). There are 17 residues in the CDR3. V was pared by 4 bases and J by 0 bases, with 16 bases between. Germline V lookup: CDR1 SQVTM, CDR2 ANQGSEA. The CDR3 is CSVVGGQRFSGANVLTF. CDR3 DNA: TGCAGCGTTGTGGGGGGACAGCGTTTCTCTGGGGCCAACGTCCTGACTTTC.

The V and J genes are TRBV29-1 and TRBJ2-2; 8 positions agree with TRBD1. The CDR3 extends over 13 amino acids. Germline V lookup: CDR1 SQVTM, CDR2 ANQGSEA. The V and J ends lost 7 bases and 5 bases, in that order; junction bases with no gene match: 6. This CDR3 reads CSAMDRETGELFF. The CDR3 DNA reads as TGCAGCGCAATGGACAGGGAAACCGGGGAGCTGTTTTTT.

In this sample, this clonotype turned up many times. The chain couples TRBV5-1 to TRBJ2-1, with TRBD2 matching 12 bases. This CDR3 comprises 15 residues. Germline CDR1 is SGHRS and CDR2 is YFSETQ. V lost 4 bases and J lost 7; bases outside the gene matches: 6. The DNA for the CDR3 is TGCGCCAGCAGCCTCCAGACTAGCGGGGGAAATGAGCAGTTCTTC. The encoded protein is CASSLQTSGGNEQFF.

Many counts were recorded for this clonotype. This rearrangement joins TRBV7-9 to TRBJ2-7; D gene unclear. Germline CDR1 SEHNR, CDR2 FQNEAQ (reference sequence). There are 14 residues in the CDR3. Between the trimmed V and J ends, which lost 1 base and 2 bases, there was a span of 9 bases. The CDR3 DNA reads as TGTGCCAGCAGCTTAGTCCCAGAAACCTACGAGCAGTACTTC. It yields the protein CASSLVPETYEQYF.

As to this clonotype: Mismatch with germline at one junction end may stem from a read error. This chain joins TRBV24-1 and TRBJ2-3; 9 bases are a match to TRBD1. This CDR3 comprises 16 residues. Germline V gene sequence: CDR1 KGHDR, CDR2 SFDVKD. CDR3 loop: CASSDYGQGTADTQYF. CDR3 bases: TGTGCCTCCAGTGATTACGGACAGGGGACCGCAGATACGCAGTATTTT.

This clonotype was recorded many times. The DNA for the CDR3 is TGTGCCAGCAGCCCCGACGCCAAGGACAGGGGGCTCAATTCACCCCTCCACTTT. This sequence encodes CASSPDAKDRGLNSPLHF. J is TRBJ1-6 and V is TRBV7-8; 11 nucleotides align to TRBD1. The germline V gene encodes CDR1 SGHVS and CDR2 FQNEAQ. Trimming at V came to 5 bases and at J to 7 bases, leaving 13 bases not matched to a gene. The CDR3 is 18 residues long.

The table lists this clonotype with many counts. The genes are TRBV6-5 and TRBJ1-2; possibly TRBD1 for D (5 bases). CDR1 MNHEY and CDR2 SVGAGI come from the germline V gene. V was pared by 0 bases and J by 6 bases, with 11 bases between. The CDR3 runs to 14 residues. The CDR3 DNA reads TGTGCCAGCAGTTACTCTAGAGGGGAGCATGGCTACACCTTC. Translated, it gives CASSYSRGEHGYTF.

In this sample, this clonotype turned up many times. The CDR3 sequence: CSVSSSGGETQYF. The CDR3 nucleotides read TGCAGCGTTAGCTCCTCTGGCGGAGAGACCCAGTACTTC. The chain has TRBV29-1 and TRBJ2-5, with D uncertain. V was cut by 5 bases and J by 4 bases, with 14 bases left in between. The germline gives CDR1 SQVTM, CDR2 ANQGSEA. The CDR3 totals 13 residues.

This clonotype was seen repeatedly, ten times or more. V is TRBV28 and J is TRBJ1-5; a possible D gene is TRBD1 (6 bases). The CDR3 has 16 amino acids. Deletions cut 1 base from V and 9 bases from J, with 19 bases between. Germline lookup yields CDR1 MDHEN and CDR2 SYDVKM. DNA of the CDR3: TGTGCCAGCAGTTTATTTGAAGGGGGAAGTTTTCGGCCCCAGCATTTT. Its protein is CASSLFEGGSFRPQHF. Based on the CDR3 plus reference TRBV28 and TRBJ1-5, the full variable domain is DVKVTQSSRYLVKRTGEKVFLECVQDMDHENMFWYRQDPGLGLRLIYFSYDVKMKEKGDIPEGYSVSREKKERFSLILESASTNQTSMYLCASSLFEGGSFRPQHFGDGTRLSIL.

This clonotype was observed at least ten times. CDR3: CASSPVPVNTEAFF. The CDR3 coding sequence is TGTGCCAGCTCACCAGTCCCGGTGAACACTGAAGCTTTCTTT. The chain links TRBV18 to TRBJ1-1; D gene uncertain. V was shortened by 2 bases and J by 0 bases, with 7 bases between the two germline ends. This CDR3 is 14 amino acids long. Per germline, CDR1 KGHSH and CDR2 LQKENI.

This clonotype was observed at least ten times. The V call is TRBV5-5, the J call TRBJ1-2; D unclear. With 2 bases removed from V and 6 bases from J, the gap between germline ends came to 17 bases. The CDR3 length is 15 residues. CDR1 and CDR2 from the germline V gene are SGHKS and YYEKEE (reference sequence). The DNA for the CDR3 is TGTGCCAGCAGCTTCGGCAGGAGTATTTACAATGGCTACACCTTC. It yields the protein CASSFGRSIYNGYTF.

This clonotype was observed many times. The chain recombines TRBV20-1 with TRBJ2-1, with 9 bases matching TRBD2. The CDR3 has 15 residues. V was clipped by 0 bases and J by 8 bases; unmatched bases: 8. Germline CDR1 and CDR2: DFQATT and SNEGSKA (reference sequence). The CDR3 sequence is CSARDPLAGGHEQFF. The DNA of the CDR3 is TGCAGTGCTAGAGATCCACTAGCGGGCGGGCATGAGCAGTTCTTC.

This clonotype was seen repeatedly, ten times or more. The chain carries TRBV6-5 and TRBJ2-1, with 7 bases lining up with TRBD2. CDR1 and CDR2 from the germline V gene are MNHEY and SVGAGI. The CDR3 consists of 13 residues. V lost 3 bases to trimming and J lost 7 bases; unmatched junction nucleotides: 3. The CDR3 loop reads CASSYGGGNEQFF. The CDR3 DNA reads TGTGCCAGCAGTTATGGGGGGGGGAATGAGCAGTTCTTC.

This clonotype was seen ten or more times. This chain links TRBV10-2 with TRBJ2-1, with 7 bases aligning to TRBD2. This CDR3 is 14 amino acids long. Germline assignment: CDR1 WSHSY and CDR2 SAAADI. Germline trimming cut 4 bases from V and 6 bases from J; bases unmatched to any gene: 6. Here the CDR3 reads CASSGPSGRNEQFF. The CDR3 DNA reads TGCGCCAGCAGTGGGCCTAGCGGCCGCAATGAGCAGTTCTTC.

V and J are TRBV25-1 and TRBJ2-7, with D perhaps TRBD1 or TRBD2 (5 bases each). Per the germline V gene, CDR1 is MGHDK and CDR2 is SYGVNS. V was shortened by 2 bases and J by 12 bases, with 14 bases between the two germline ends. The CDR3 has 12 amino acids. The CDR3, as DNA: TGTGCCAGCAGTGAACCCGGATTGGGGACGTACTTC. Its translation: CASSEPGLGTYF.

This clonotype was detected ten times or more. This sequence joins TRBV27 and TRBJ2-3, with TRBD1 as a possible D gene (6 bases). Looked up from germline, CDR1 is MNHEY and CDR2 is SMNVEV (reference sequence). This CDR3 has 15 amino acids. Trimming removed 4 bases at V and 4 bases at J, with 15 bases between. The CDR3 protein is CASSSGTLDPDTQYF. The CDR3 coding sequence is TGTGCCAGCAGTTCTGGGACACTCGACCCAGATACGCAGTATTTT.

This clonotype showed up many times. This chain links TRBV7-2 with TRBJ1-2, with D possibly being TRBD1 (5 bases). The CDR3 extends over 13 amino acids. Looked up from germline, CDR1 is SGHTA and CDR2 is FQGNSA. V lost 1 base, J lost 4 bases, and 7 bases lay in between. This CDR3 is CASSLGGSYGYTF. CDR3 coding DNA: TGTGCCAGCAGCTTAGGGGGCAGCTATGGCTACACCTTC.

This clonotype was seen many times. The chain employs TRBV5-1 and TRBJ2-7, with 8 positions matching TRBD2. The CDR3 has 14 residues. Germline trimming cut 2 bases from V and 3 bases from J; bases unmatched to any gene: 4. CDR1 is SGHRS, CDR2 YFSETQ, per germline. The CDR3 reads CASSLGAGGYEQYF. DNA for the CDR3: TGCGCCAGCAGCTTAGGGGCGGGAGGCTACGAGCAGTACTTC.

This clonotype was found many times. This chain connects TRBV10-3 to TRBJ1-2, with no clear D. With 7 bases removed from V and 5 bases from J, the gap between germline ends came to 14 bases. CDR3 length equals 13 residues. Germline CDR1 reads ENHRY; CDR2 reads SYGVKD. The CDR3 protein is CAITGEEGYGYTF. The CDR3 bases are TGTGCCATCACAGGAGAGGAGGGATATGGCTACACCTTC.

This clonotype was observed at least ten times. This chain uses TRBV12-3 or TRBV12-4 with TRBJ2-3; no firm D call. V shed 4 bases and J shed 6 bases, with 17 bases lying between them. The CDR3 runs 15 residues. CDR3 residues: CASSSPAPFVDTQYF. The CDR3 DNA reads TGTGCCAGCAGTTCCCCGGCCCCCTTCGTGGATACGCAGTATTTT.

This clonotype appeared many times. The rearrangement uses TRBV5-1 and TRBJ1-2; D ambiguous. This CDR3 has 12 residues. Trimming removed 6 bases at V and 3 bases at J, with 9 bases between. Germline V gene lookup returns CDR1 SGHRS and CDR2 YFSETQ. This CDR3 reads CASTLNDYGYTF. For the CDR3, the DNA is TGCGCCAGCACGTTAAACGACTATGGCTACACCTTC.

This clonotype was seen more than once but under ten times. V and J are TRBV12-3 or TRBV12-4 and TRBJ2-7, with 7 bases identical to TRBD2. V shed 2 bases and J 2 bases; nucleotides not matched to a gene: 0. CDR3 length: 13 residues. In nucleotides, the CDR3 is TGTGCCAGCAGTTTACGGGAGGCCTACGAGCAGTACTTC. Translation: CASSLREAYEQYF.